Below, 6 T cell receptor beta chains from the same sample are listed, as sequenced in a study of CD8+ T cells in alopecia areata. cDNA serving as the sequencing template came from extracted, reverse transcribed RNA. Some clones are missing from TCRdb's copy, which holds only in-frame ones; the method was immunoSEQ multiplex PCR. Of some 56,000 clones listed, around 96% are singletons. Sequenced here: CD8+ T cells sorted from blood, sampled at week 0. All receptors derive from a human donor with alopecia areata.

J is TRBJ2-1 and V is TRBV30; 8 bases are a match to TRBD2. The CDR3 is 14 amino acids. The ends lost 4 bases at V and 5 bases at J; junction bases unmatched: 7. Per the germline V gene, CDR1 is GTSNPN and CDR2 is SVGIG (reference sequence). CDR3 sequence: CAWTPGLGNNEQFF. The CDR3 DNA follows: TGTGCCTGGACTCCGGGACTAGGTAACAATGAGCAGTTCTTC.

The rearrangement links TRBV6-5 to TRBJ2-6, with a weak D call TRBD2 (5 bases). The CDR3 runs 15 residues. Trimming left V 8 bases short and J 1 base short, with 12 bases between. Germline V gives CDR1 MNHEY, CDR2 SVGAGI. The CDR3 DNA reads TGTGCCAGCTCGGAAGGGAGTTCTGGGGCCAACGTCCTGACTTTC. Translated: CASSEGSSGANVLTF.

The CDR3, as DNA: TGTGCCAGCAGCCCCGGACTAGCGGGGGGGCCGGACGGGGAGCTGTTTTTT. Amino acid sequence: CASSPGLAGGPDGELFF. This chain links TRBV7-3 with TRBJ2-2, with 15 bases that match TRBD2. Trimming removed 5 bases from V and 7 bases from J; junction bases left unmatched: 8. The CDR3 consists of 17 residues. The V gene's germline CDR1 is SGHTA and CDR2 FQGTGA.

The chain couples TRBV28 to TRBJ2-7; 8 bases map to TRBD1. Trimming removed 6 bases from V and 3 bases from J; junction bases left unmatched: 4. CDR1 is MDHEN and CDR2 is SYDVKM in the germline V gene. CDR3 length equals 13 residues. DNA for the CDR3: TGTGCCAGCAGGACAGGGGAAGGCTACGAGCAGTACTTC. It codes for CASRTGEGYEQYF. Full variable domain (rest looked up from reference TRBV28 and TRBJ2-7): DVKVTQSSRYLVKRTGEKVFLECVQDMDHENMFWYRQDPGLGLRLIYFSYDVKMKEKGDIPEGYSVSREKKERFSLILESASTNQTSMYLCASRTGEGYEQYFGPGTRLTVT.

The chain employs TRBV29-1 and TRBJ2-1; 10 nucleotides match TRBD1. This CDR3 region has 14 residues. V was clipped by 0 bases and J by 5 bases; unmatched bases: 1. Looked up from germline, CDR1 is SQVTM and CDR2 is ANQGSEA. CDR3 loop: CSVEEGTGDNEQFF. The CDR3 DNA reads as TGCAGCGTTGAAGAGGGGACAGGGGACAATGAGCAGTTCTTC.

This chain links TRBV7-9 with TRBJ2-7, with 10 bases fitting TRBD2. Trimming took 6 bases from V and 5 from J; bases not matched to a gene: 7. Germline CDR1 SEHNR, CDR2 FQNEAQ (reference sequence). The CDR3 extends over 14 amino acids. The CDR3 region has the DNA TGTGCCAGCAGTTCACTAGCGGGGAGCCACGAGCAGTACTTC. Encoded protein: CASSSLAGSHEQYF. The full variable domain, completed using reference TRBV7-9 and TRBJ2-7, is DTGVSQNPRHKITKRGQNVTFRCDPISEHNRLYWYRQTLGQGPEFLTYFQNEAQLEKSRLLSDRFSAERPKGSFSTLEIQRTEQGDSAMYLCASSSLAGSHEQYFGPGTRLTVT.